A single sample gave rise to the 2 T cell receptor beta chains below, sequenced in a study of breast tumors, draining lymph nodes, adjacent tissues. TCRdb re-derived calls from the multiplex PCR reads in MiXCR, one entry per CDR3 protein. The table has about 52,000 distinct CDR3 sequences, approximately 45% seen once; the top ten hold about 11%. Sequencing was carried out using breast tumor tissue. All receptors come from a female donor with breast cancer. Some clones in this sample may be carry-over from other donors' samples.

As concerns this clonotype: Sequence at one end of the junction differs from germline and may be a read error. The chain's CDR3 is CASSQREPGHRETQYF. The CDR3 DNA follows: TGCGCCAGCAGCCAGAGGGAACCGGGACACAGAGAGACCCAGTACTTC. The chain employs TRBV7-9 and TRBJ2-5; D is possibly TRBD1 (6 bases). The CDR3 totals 16 residues. Germline-derived CDR1 and CDR2 are SEHNR and FQNEAQ (reference sequence).

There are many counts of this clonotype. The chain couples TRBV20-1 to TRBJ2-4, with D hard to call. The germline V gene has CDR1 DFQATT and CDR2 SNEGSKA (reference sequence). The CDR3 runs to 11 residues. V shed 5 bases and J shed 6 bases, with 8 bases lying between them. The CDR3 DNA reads TGCAGTGCTCGTAGTGCAAACATTCAGTACTTC. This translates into CSARSANIQYF.